The subject of this entry is one T cell receptor (beta chain). Its matching antigen is unknown. Here immunoSEQ multiplex PCR was the method, and the copy in TCRdb shows in-frame clones only, minus some. This sample has about 94,000 clones, with roughly four fifths found just once. These data come from a study of radiotherapy plus CTLA-4 blockade in lung cancer. Turning to the study itself: Of all patients, 15% to 20% responded objectively and roughly 31% showed disease control. Study outcomes and limitations: In blood, TCR clones derived from the tumor expanded after radiotherapy plus ipilimumab.

V dropped 3 bases and J dropped 7 bases, with 13 bases sitting between them. The CDR3 has 13 amino acids. CDR1 is SGHRS and CDR2 is YFSETQ in the germline V gene. Sequencing used peripheral blood, obtained from a patient treated with radiotherapy plus ipilimumab. The rearrangement joins TRBV5-1 to TRBJ1-2, with a tentative D call TRBD1 (5 bases). The source of this sequence is a human donor with non-small cell lung cancer that progressed on radiotherapy plus ipilimumab. CDR3 protein: CASSSVPGSGYTF. CDR3 bases: TGCGCCAGCAGCTCGGTACCAGGGTCTGGCTACACCTTC.